Each of the 10 T cell receptor beta chains below was sequenced from the same sample in a study of T-cell memory formation after mild COVID-19. TCRdb passed the 5' RACE reads through MiXCR, listing each CDR3 protein once. The repertoire holds 400,000 or so distinct CDR3 sequences, with 21% as singletons. Sample: PBMCs or a T cell subset sorted from them (not recorded which). The receptors were gathered from an adult woman who had mild COVID-19 (a few samples of this study predate the infection). Cell type and time point are not known.

This clonotype was counted between two and nine times. This chain joins TRBV29-1 and TRBJ2-7; the D gene is possibly TRBD1 (7 bases). CDR1 and CDR2 (germline): SQVTM, ANQGSEA. The CDR3 is 12 amino acids. Deletions cut 7 bases from V and 6 bases from J, with 16 bases between. CDR3 sequence: CSARDSGREQYF. In nucleotides, the CDR3 is TGCAGCGCTCGGGACAGCGGGCGCGAGCAGTACTTC.

The chain has TRBV7-2 and TRBJ1-2; D may be TRBD1 (6 bases). Between the trimmed V and J ends, which lost 3 bases and 6 bases, there was a span of 11 bases. Per the germline V gene, CDR1 is SGHTA and CDR2 is FQGNSA. The CDR3 runs 13 residues. DNA of the CDR3: TGTGCCAGCAGCTTTGCGGGGGCTAATGGCTACACCTTC. It specifies CASSFAGANGYTF.

This clonotype appeared a few times. The V and J genes are TRBV7-8 and TRBJ2-3; 10 bases are a match to TRBD2. CDR3 length: 18 amino acids. Germline assignment: CDR1 SGHVS and CDR2 FQNEAQ. Trimming cost V 3 bases and J 0 bases; bases outside gene matches: 9. As DNA, the CDR3 is TGTGCCAGCAGCTTGCCGGCTAGCGGGGGCAAGAGCACAGATACGCAGTATTTT. It encodes CASSLPASGGKSTDTQYF.

The CDR3 loop reads CASSLRGVGDGTDTQYF. DNA of the CDR3: TGTGCCAGCAGCTTGAGGGGTGTGGGGGACGGCACAGATACGCAGTATTTT. This chain links TRBV9 with TRBJ2-3; D could derive from TRBD1 or TRBD2 (5 bases each). This CDR3 has 17 amino acids. Germline V lookup: CDR1 SGDLS, CDR2 YYNGEE. V lost 4 bases and J 1 base, leaving 19 bases between the germline ends.

This clonotype was counted between two and nine times. This chain joins TRBV24-1 and TRBJ2-4, with D tentatively TRBD1 or TRBD2 (5 bases each). V was pared by 2 bases and J by 2 bases, with 9 bases between. Per germline, CDR1 KGHDR and CDR2 SFDVKD. This CDR3 has 15 amino acids. DNA for the CDR3: TGTGCCACCAGTGATTCAGGGACCACCAAAAACATTCAGTACTTC. This codes for CATSDSGTTKNIQYF.

This clonotype was counted only a few times. The chain has TRBV20-1 and TRBJ1-1; 7 nucleotides line up with TRBD1. Germline CDR1 reads DFQATT; CDR2 reads SNEGSKA (reference sequence). The CDR3 extends over 14 amino acids. V was pared by 6 bases and J by 0 bases, with 7 bases of the junction left unmatched. CDR3 coding DNA: TGCAGTGCCAAAACCGGGACAGTGAACACTGAAGCTTTCTTT. As protein: CSAKTGTVNTEAFF.

This sequence joins TRBV30 and TRBJ2-1; possible D gene TRBD2, 6 bases. The CDR3 covers 12 residues. Germline CDR1 GTSNPN, CDR2 SVGIG (reference sequence). V was clipped by 4 bases and J by 8 bases, with 12 bases between them. CDR3 amino acids: CAWKGRRDEQFF. The CDR3 DNA reads as TGTGCCTGGAAGGGGAGGAGGGATGAGCAGTTCTTC.

V is TRBV25-1 and J is TRBJ2-7; D unclear. This CDR3 is built from 12 residues. Germline V CDR1 and CDR2: MGHDK, SYGVNS. The ends were cut back, 3 bases at V and 3 bases at J, with 6 bases in the middle. Here the CDR3 DNA reads TGTGCCAGCAGTGATAGGTTCTACGAGCAGTACTTC. Residues: CASSDRFYEQYF.

The chain has TRBV6-6 and TRBJ1-5; a weak D match, TRBD1 (6 bases). Trimming took 0 bases from V and 4 from J, leaving 13 bases between them. Germline-derived CDR1 and CDR2 are MNHNY and SVGAGI (reference sequence). There are 16 residues in the CDR3. DNA of the CDR3: TGTGCCAGCAGTTACTCTACAGGGTTCGATAATCAGCCCCAGCATTTT. This encodes CASSYSTGFDNQPQHF.

The chain employs TRBV12-5 and TRBJ2-1; no firm D call. Germline V CDR1 and CDR2: LGHNT, FRNRAP. This CDR3 has 15 residues. Between the trimmed V and J ends, which lost 6 bases and 3 bases, there was a span of 15 bases. CDR3 DNA: TGTGCTAGTGGCCTCAGTGGCCCCAGCTACAATGAGCAGTTCTTC. It specifies CASGLSGPSYNEQFF.